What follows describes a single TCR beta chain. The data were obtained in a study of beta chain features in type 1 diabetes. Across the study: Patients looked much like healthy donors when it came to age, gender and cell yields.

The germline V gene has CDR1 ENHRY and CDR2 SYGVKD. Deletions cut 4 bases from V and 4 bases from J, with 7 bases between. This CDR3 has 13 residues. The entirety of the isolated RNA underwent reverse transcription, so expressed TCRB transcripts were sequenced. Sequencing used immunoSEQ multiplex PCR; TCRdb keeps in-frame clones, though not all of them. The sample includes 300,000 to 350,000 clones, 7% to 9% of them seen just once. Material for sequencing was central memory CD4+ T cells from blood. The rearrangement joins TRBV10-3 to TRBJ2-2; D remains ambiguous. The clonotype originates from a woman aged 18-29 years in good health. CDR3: CAISGLVTGELFF. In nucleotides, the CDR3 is TGTGCCATCAGTGGATTGGTCACCGGGGAGCTGTTTTTT.